One and the same sample provided the 7 T cell receptor beta chains below, sequenced in a study of cytomegalovirus exposure and HLA in healthy donors. The PCR was carried out with 60 Vbeta primers and 13 Jbeta primers. Here immunoSEQ multiplex PCR was the method, and the copy in TCRdb shows in-frame clones only, minus some. The repertoire includes about 150,000 clones, approximately 91% of them detected once, and around 0.5% sits in the top ten. The sample comprised PBMCs. The receptors stem from a woman between 40 and 50 years old in good health and CMV-seronegative.

The V and J genes are TRBV19 and TRBJ2-1, with a possible D match to TRBD2 (6 bases). Germline CDR1 is LNHDA and CDR2 is SQIVND (reference sequence). The CDR3 covers 13 residues. Trimming left V 5 bases short and J 6 bases short, with 11 bases between. This CDR3 is CASSLPGSNEQFF. CDR3 coding DNA: TGTGCCAGTAGTCTCCCCGGGAGCAATGAGCAGTTCTTC.

The chain carries TRBV7-2 and TRBJ2-7; tentatively, D is TRBD1 (5 bases). V was pared by 1 base and J by 3 bases, with 10 bases between. Germline loops: CDR1 SGHTA, CDR2 FQGNSA. The CDR3 contains 14 residues. As DNA, the CDR3 is TGTGCCAGCAGCTTAGAGGCAGGGTACTACGAGCAGTACTTC. Translating gives CASSLEAGYYEQYF.

Note on this clone: One end of the junction fails to match germline, which may point to a read error. This chain uses TRBV7-7 with TRBJ2-3; D not certain. The CDR3 runs to 15 residues. Germline V lookup: CDR1 SSHAT, CDR2 FNYEAQ (reference sequence). The CDR3 region has the DNA TGTGCTAGCAGCCCCGGAGTATCGAGCACAGATACGCAGTATTTT. Protein product: CASSPGVSSTDTQYF. Full variable domain (outside the CDR3, taken from reference TRBV7-7 and TRBJ2-3): GAGVSQSPRYKVTKRGQDVTLRCDPISSHATLYWYQQALGQGPEFLTYFNYEAQPDKSGLPSDRFSAERPEGSISTLTIQRTEQRDSAMYRCASSPGVSSTDTQYFGPGTRLTVL.

This clone came up once. The V gene is TRBV5-6, the J gene TRBJ1-1; the D gene is possibly TRBD1 (5 bases). V shed 6 bases and J shed 4 bases, with 19 bases lying between them. CDR3 size: 15 residues. Germline V lookup: CDR1 SGHDT, CDR2 YYEEEE. The CDR3 nucleotides read TGTGCCAGCACCCCCGAAGGGGTGCCTGTCACTGAAGCTTTCTTT. Translating it yields CASTPEGVPVTEAFF. The variable domain in full, with the rest retrieved from reference TRBV5-6 and TRBJ1-1, is DAGVTQSPTHLIKTRGQQVTLRCSPKSGHDTVSWYQQALGQGPQFIFQYYEEEERQRGNFPDRFSGHQFPNYSSELNVNALLLGDSALYLCASTPEGVPVTEAFFGQGTRLTVV.

V and J are TRBV7-9 and TRBJ2-5; D is unresolved. Matching the DNA end better, TRBJ2-7 makes the J call doubtful. CDR1 and CDR2 from the germline V gene are SEHNR and FQNEAQ (reference sequence). CDR3 length equals 14 residues. The CDR3 here is CASSTTALSYEQYF. The CDR3 bases are TGTGCCAGCAGCACGACTGCCCTTTCGTACGAGCAGTACTTC.

V gene TRBV7-9 combines with J gene TRBJ2-7; D gene uncertain. Germline CDR1 SEHNR, CDR2 FQNEAQ (reference sequence). V was clipped by 6 bases and J by 3 bases, with 15 bases between them. The CDR3 is made up of 14 amino acids. In DNA form, the CDR3 reads TGTGCCAGCAGACGAGGCTCGTCTCACTACGAGCAGTACTTC. Translated: CASRRGSSHYEQYF.

Turning to this clone: The same CDR3 can be traced to other DNA sequences in this sample. V usage is TRBV28 and J usage is TRBJ2-1; TRBD2 matches 11 bases. CDR1 and CDR2 (germline): MDHEN, SYDVKM. Trimming cost V 2 bases and J 8 bases; bases outside gene matches: 8. The CDR3 has 16 residues. The CDR3 here is CASSLIPTSGSDEQFF. The CDR3, as DNA: TGTGCCAGCAGTTTAATTCCCACTAGCGGGAGCGATGAGCAGTTCTTC.